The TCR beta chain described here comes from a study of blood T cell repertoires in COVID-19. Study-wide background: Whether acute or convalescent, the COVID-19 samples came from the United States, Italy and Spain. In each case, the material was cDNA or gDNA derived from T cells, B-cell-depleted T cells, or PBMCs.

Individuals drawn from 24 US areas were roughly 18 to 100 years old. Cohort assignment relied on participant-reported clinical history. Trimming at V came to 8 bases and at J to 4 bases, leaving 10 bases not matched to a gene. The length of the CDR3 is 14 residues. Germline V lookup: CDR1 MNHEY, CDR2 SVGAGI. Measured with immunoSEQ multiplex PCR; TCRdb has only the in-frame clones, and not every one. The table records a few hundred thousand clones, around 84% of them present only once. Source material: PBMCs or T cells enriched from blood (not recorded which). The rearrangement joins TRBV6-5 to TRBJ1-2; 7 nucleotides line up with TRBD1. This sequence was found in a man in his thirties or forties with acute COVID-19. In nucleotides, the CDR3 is TGTGCCAGCGGTATACCAGGGGGGAGCTATGGCTACACCTTC. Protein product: CASGIPGGSYGYTF.